A selection of T cell receptor beta chains follows, all from one sample in a study of blood T cell repertoires in COVID-19. Using immunoSEQ multiplex PCR, the repertoire was profiled, and TCRdb retains in-frame clones only, with some absent. This table has approximately 220,000 clones, approximately 86% appearing once. Sequencing was performed on PBMCs or T cells enriched from blood (not recorded which). The receptors derive from a woman younger than 45 who had been exposed to COVID-19. The CDR3 runs from the conserved cysteine through the conserved F or W. D genes are given only for firm matches. Clone size appears in some rows only: once, few, many, or a class for an expanded clone.

cdr3_aa cdr3_nt v_call d_call cdr3_length j_call clone_size
CASSPTSGQGAGEAFF TGTGCCAGCTCACCAACTTCGGGACAGGGGGCTGGTGAAGCTTTCTTT TRBV18 TRBD1 16 TRBJ1-1 -
CASSESQPTYEQYF TGCGCCAGCAGTGAGTCACAACCAACCTACGAGCAGTACTTC TRBV10-2 - 14 TRBJ2-7 -
CASTYGWATKNIQYF TGTGCCAGCACCTATGGGTGGGCCACCAAAAACATTCAGTACTTC TRBV27 - 15 TRBJ2-4 -
CASGFAVGNTEAFF TGTGCTAGTGGTTTTGCAGTTGGGAACACTGAAGCTTTCTTT TRBV12-5 - 14 TRBJ1-1 -
CASSQPGQGDTEAFF TGTGCCAGCAGCCAGCCCGGACAGGGGGACACTGAAGCTTTCTTT TRBV4-2 TRBD1 15 TRBJ1-1 -
CASSYPGSGTQYF TGTGCCAGTAGTTACCCAGGGTCAGGGACCCAGTACTTC TRBV19 - 13 TRBJ2-5 -
CASSSGPAGEQYF TGTGCCAGCAGCTCAGGCCCGGCGGGCGAGCAGTACTTC TRBV7-2 - 13 TRBJ2-7 few
CASSADRGRAGELFF TGTGCCAGCAGTGCTGACAGGGGGCGTGCCGGGGAGCTGTTTTTT TRBV2 TRBD1 15 TRBJ2-2 -
CASSPQGDRGNTIYF TGTGCCAGCAGCCCCCAGGGGGACAGAGGAAACACCATATATTTT TRBV3-1/TRBV3-2 TRBD1 15 TRBJ1-3 -
CASSSQLAGAETQYF TGTGCCAGCAGCTCTCAACTAGCGGGGGCCGAGACGCAGTATTTT TRBV7-2 TRBD2 15 TRBJ2-3 -
CSVELEGWETQYF TGCAGCGTTGAACTCGAGGGTTGGGAGACCCAGTACTTC TRBV29-1 - 13 TRBJ2-5 -
CASSLRQGAVTDTQYF TGTGCCAGCAGCCTCAGACAGGGGGCGGTGACAGATACGCAGTATTTT TRBV5-6 TRBD1 16 TRBJ2-3 -
CASSYSPGGNSPLHF TGTGCCAGCAGTTACTCCCCAGGGGGGAATTCACCCCTCCACTTT TRBV6-6 TRBD1 15 TRBJ1-6 -
CASSEGWGAQYF TGTGCCAGCAGTGAGGGGTGGGGCGCGCAGTACTTC TRBV6-1 - 12 TRBJ2-7 -
CASSTPGQEEYEQYF TGTGCCAGTAGTACACCGGGACAGGAAGAATACGAGCAGTACTTC TRBV19 TRBD1 15 TRBJ2-7 -
CASSLEGGLDGYTF TGTGCCAGCAGCTTAGAGGGGGGGTTGGATGGCTACACCTTC TRBV7-9 - 14 TRBJ1-2 -
CASSSPGQGYEQFF TGTGCCAGCAGTTCGCCGGGACAGGGATATGAGCAGTTCTTC TRBV6-9 TRBD1 14 TRBJ2-1 -
CASSQGSGVTYEQYF TGTGCCAGCAGCCAAGGATCAGGTGTCACCTACGAGCAGTACTTC TRBV7-6 - 15 TRBJ2-7 few
CASRYGGFAEAFF TGTGCCAGCAGATACGGGGGGTTTGCCGAAGCTTTCTTT TRBV6-5 - 13 TRBJ1-1 -
CASSQLGQGAFNYNSPLHF TGCGCCAGCAGTCAACTGGGACAGGGGGCATTCAACTATAATTCACCCCTCCACTTT TRBV23-1 TRBD1 19 TRBJ1-6 -
CAWSGWGSGDYEQYF TGTGCCTGGAGTGGATGGGGCAGTGGGGACTACGAGCAGTACTTC TRBV30 - 15 TRBJ2-7 -
CASSLRGVGNTIYF TGTGCCAGCAGCTTGCGGGGGGTCGGAAACACCATATATTTT TRBV5-6 - 14 TRBJ1-3 -
CASGLRTFESGNTIYF TGTGCTAGTGGTTTGCGAACTTTCGAATCTGGAAACACCATATATTTT TRBV12-5 - 16 TRBJ1-3 -
CASAIAGGSYKQYF TGTGCTAGTGCCATAGCGGGGGGCTCTTATAAGCAGTACTTC TRBV12-5 TRBD2 14 TRBJ2-7 -